Listed here are 21 T cell receptor beta chains from one sample, sequenced in a study of beta chain features in type 1 diabetes. The whole isolated RNA underwent reverse transcription, so sequencing captured expressed TCRB transcripts. The data were produced by immunoSEQ multiplex PCR, yet TCRdb's version contains in-frame clones alone and is incomplete. In the table there are over 150,000 clones, around 13% of which are singletons. Sequenced input: central memory CD4+ T cells from blood. These receptors all stem from a woman in her late teens or twenties in good health.

This clone was counted only a few times. The J gene is TRBJ2-5, the V gene TRBV6-5; tentative D call: TRBD1 (8 bases). V lost 7 bases and J 6 bases, leaving 15 bases between the germline ends. Germline V lookup: CDR1 MNHEY, CDR2 SVGAGI. CDR3 size: 13 residues. CDR3: CASTGQGGKTQYF. CDR3 DNA: TGTGCCAGCACCGGACAGGGAGGGAAGACCCAGTACTTC.

The DNA for the CDR3 is TGTGCCAGCAGCTTATCTACAGGGGTCAATGAGCAGTTCTTC. This encodes CASSLSTGVNEQFF. The rearrangement joins TRBV7-2 to TRBJ2-1; 7 bases agree with TRBD1. The CDR3 sequence is 14 residues long. Germline-derived CDR1 and CDR2 are SGHTA and FQGNSA. V shed 2 bases and J 6 bases; nucleotides not matched to a gene: 4.

The chain employs TRBV27 and TRBJ1-2, with TRBD1 as a possible D gene (5 bases). This CDR3 spans 12 amino acids. The V and J ends lost 9 bases and 5 bases respectively, with 13 bases between them. The germline V gene encodes CDR1 MNHEY and CDR2 SMNVEV (reference sequence). CDR3 coding DNA: TGTGCCAGTCGGCGGGGGGTATATGGCTACACCTTC. It specifies CASRRGVYGYTF.

The rearrangement uses TRBV5-6 and TRBJ2-1; TRBD1 is a possible D gene (6 bases). Germline V lookup: CDR1 SGHDT, CDR2 YYEEEE. This CDR3 is built from 16 residues. V was shortened by 2 bases and J by 0 bases, with 12 bases between the two germline ends. CDR3 amino acids: CASSLQGASSYNEQFF. The CDR3 DNA sequence: TGTGCCAGCAGCTTACAGGGCGCGAGCTCCTACAATGAGCAGTTCTTC.

This clone was counted only a few times. In DNA, the CDR3 is TGCGCCAGCAGCCAACCGAAGGAAGGGGTAGCCAAAAACATTCAGTACTTC. It codes for CASSQPKEGVAKNIQYF. V usage is TRBV4-1 and J usage is TRBJ2-4, with a possible D match to TRBD1 (5 bases). Germline CDR1 is MGHRA and CDR2 is YSYEKL. The CDR3 contains 17 residues. Trimming cost V 2 bases and J 0 bases, with 14 bases left between them.

This clone was seen a handful of times. The chain links TRBV28 to TRBJ1-2; no reliable D call. The V end lost 6 bases, the J end lost 4 bases, and 12 bases lay between the germline ends. Germline CDR1 is MDHEN and CDR2 is SYDVKM. The CDR3 totals 13 residues. The CDR3: CASREAFLYGYTF. CDR3 DNA sequence: TGTGCCAGCAGAGAAGCGTTCCTCTATGGCTACACCTTC.

This clone has a handful of counts. The chain has TRBV4-3 and TRBJ2-2; 15 positions match TRBD2. This CDR3 region has 16 residues. Germline trimming cut 4 bases from V and 6 bases from J; bases unmatched to any gene: 3. The germline V gene encodes CDR1 LGHNA and CDR2 YSLEER. CDR3 sequence reads: CASSPRTSGRAGELFF. The CDR3 nucleotides are TGCGCCAGCAGCCCAAGGACTAGCGGGAGGGCCGGGGAGCTGTTTTTT.

This clone turned up a few times. The chain couples TRBV4-3 to TRBJ2-3; perhaps TRBD1 as D (5 bases). The CDR3 sequence is 16 residues long. Trimming pared 0 bases from V and 2 bases from J, leaving 12 bases between. Per the germline V gene, CDR1 is LGHNA and CDR2 is YSLEER. The CDR3: CASSQDMRQITDTQYF. The CDR3 nucleotides are TGCGCCAGCAGCCAAGATATGAGACAGATCACAGATACGCAGTATTTT.

This clone was seen only a few times. A junction boundary mismatches the germline segment, possibly from a read error. The gene calls are TRBV29-1 and TRBJ2-7; 9 bases align to TRBD1. Germline V gene data show CDR1 as SQVTM and CDR2 as ANQGSEA. The CDR3 contains 13 residues. The CDR3 reads CSAEGTGRYEQYF. CDR3 in DNA: TGCAGCGCTGAAGGGACAGGGAGGTACGAGCAGTACTTC.

Only a few counts were recorded for this clone. At one of its ends the junction is not consistent with the germline gene, which may arise from a read error. The J gene is TRBJ2-1, the V gene TRBV14; 11 bases line up with TRBD2. This CDR3 is built from 19 residues. Looked up from germline, CDR1 is SGHDN and CDR2 is FVKESK. In nucleotides, the CDR3 is TGTGCCAGCACCCAACCGGGACTAGCGGCCCGATACTCCTACAATGAGCAGTTCTTC. It encodes CASTQPGLAARYSYNEQFF.

V gene TRBV7-2 combines with J gene TRBJ1-1; D is unclear. The CDR3 consists of 14 residues. Germline CDR1 SGHTA, CDR2 FQGNSA. V dropped 2 bases and J dropped 7 bases, with 14 bases sitting between them. The CDR3 is CASSLRSPGHEAFF. The DNA for the CDR3 is TGTGCCAGCAGCTTAAGAAGCCCTGGGCATGAAGCTTTCTTT.

A few counts support this clone. The rearrangement joins TRBV30 to TRBJ2-7, with 9 bases lining up with TRBD1. The CDR3 loop spans 14 amino acids. Trimming removed 8 bases from V and 3 bases from J; junction bases left unmatched: 11. Germline V CDR1 and CDR2: GTSNPN, SVGIG (reference sequence). DNA of the CDR3: TGTGCCGGACTGATACCGGGACAGGGCTACGAGCAGTACTTC. Translation: CAGLIPGQGYEQYF.

About this clone itself: Other DNA sequences within the sample encode an identical CDR3. The V call is TRBV6-5, the J call TRBJ2-7, with 7 bases identical to TRBD2. Losses at the gene ends were 2 bases for V and 3 bases for J; bases not matched to a gene: 4. This CDR3 is 14 amino acids long. Per the germline V gene, CDR1 is MNHEY and CDR2 is SVGAGI. CDR3 loop: CASSYGRVRYEQYF. The CDR3 bases are TGTGCCAGCAGTTACGGGAGGGTACGCTACGAGCAGTACTTC.

The CDR3 sequence: CASSPDRISYNEQFF. DNA for the CDR3: TGTGCCAGCAGTCCGGACAGAATCTCCTACAATGAGCAGTTCTTC. The chain uses TRBV7-2 and TRBJ2-1, with D maybe TRBD1 (6 bases). Germline V gives CDR1 SGHTA, CDR2 FQGNSA. Trimming removed 6 bases from V and 0 bases from J, with 12 bases in between. The CDR3 spans 15 residues.

The chain couples TRBV28 to TRBJ2-6; D not resolved. The CDR3 spans 15 residues. The V end lost 3 bases, the J end lost 0 bases, and 6 bases lay between the germline ends. Germline V gives CDR1 MDHEN, CDR2 SYDVKM. CDR3: CASSFPNSGANVLTF. The CDR3 DNA reads as TGTGCCAGCAGTTTCCCAAACTCTGGGGCCAACGTCCTGACTTTC. The full variable domain, in which reference TRBV28 and TRBJ2-6 provide the parts outside the CDR3, is DVKVTQSSRYLVKRTGEKVFLECVQDMDHENMFWYRQDPGLGLRLIYFSYDVKMKEKGDIPEGYSVSREKKERFSLILESASTNQTSMYLCASSFPNSGANVLTFGAGSRLTVL.

V is TRBV19 and J is TRBJ1-5; D is possibly TRBD1 (5 bases). The CDR3 length is 17 residues. Looked up from germline, CDR1 is LNHDA and CDR2 is SQIVND (reference sequence). The V gene lost 7 bases and the J gene lost 5 bases, with 24 bases spanning the gap. DNA of the CDR3: TGTGCCAGTATGAGCCTCAGGGTAGGCGGGGACGATCAGCCCCAGCATTTT. Protein: CASMSLRVGGDDQPQHF.

This chain connects TRBV18 to TRBJ2-1; TRBD1 agrees at 8 bases. The CDR3 loop spans 16 amino acids. The germline CDR1 and CDR2 sequences are KGHSH and LQKENI. The V segment lost 4 bases and the J segment 2 bases; nucleotides outside the gene matches: 7. The CDR3 sequence is CASSLSGTGTYNEQFF. The CDR3 DNA reads TGTGCCAGCTCACTGTCCGGGACAGGCACCTACAATGAGCAGTTCTTC.

This clone was counted only a few times. This chain uses TRBV6-5 with TRBJ1-1; TRBD1 aligns across 7 bases. The V gene end was trimmed by 4 bases and the J gene end by 0 bases; junction bases not matched to a gene: 5. Germline CDR1 and CDR2: MNHEY and SVGAGI. The CDR3 has 15 residues. CDR3 sequence: CASSLTGALNTEAFF. CDR3 in DNA: TGTGCCAGCAGTTTAACAGGGGCTCTGAACACTGAAGCTTTCTTT.

The chain joins TRBV7-2 to TRBJ2-7, with a weak D call TRBD2 (5 bases). The V and J ends lost 5 bases and 8 bases respectively, with 13 bases between them. The CDR3 contains 12 residues. The germline gives CDR1 SGHTA, CDR2 FQGNSA. CDR3 loop: CASSQSPGKQYF. For the CDR3, the DNA is TGTGCCAGCAGCCAATCTCCGGGGAAGCAGTACTTC.

This clone was seen only a few times. The V and J genes are TRBV9 and TRBJ2-4; D gene unclear. CDR1 and CDR2 (germline): SGDLS, YYNGEE. The CDR3 is 13 amino acids. V lost 3 bases to trimming and J lost 1 base, with 5 bases between them. In nucleotides, the CDR3 is TGTGCCAGCAGCGCCCCGGCCAAAAACATTCAGTACTTC. Its protein product is CASSAPAKNIQYF.

This clone has just a few counts. V gene TRBV18 combines with J gene TRBJ1-1, with D possibly being TRBD1 (5 bases). The germline V gene encodes CDR1 KGHSH and CDR2 LQKENI. The CDR3 has 16 amino acids. V lost 3 bases, J lost 5 bases, and 19 bases lay in between. The CDR3 loop is CASSPVTFSRGTEAFF. The DNA of the CDR3 is TGTGCCAGCTCACCCGTGACATTCTCAAGGGGTACTGAAGCTTTCTTT. Full variable domain (remainder filled in from reference TRBV18 and TRBJ1-1): NAGVMQNPRHLVRRRGQEARLRCSPMKGHSHVYWYRQLPEEGLKFMVYLQKENIIDESGMPKERFSAEFPKEGPSILRIQQVVRGDSAAYFCASSPVTFSRGTEAFFGQGTRLTVV.